This is a list of T cell receptor beta chains from one sample in a study of OX40 agonist ivuxolimab in advanced cancers. Some clones are missing from TCRdb's copy, which holds only in-frame ones; the method was immunoSEQ multiplex PCR. The data show almost 15,000 clones, approximately 80% seen once. Sequencing was performed on CD4+ or CD8+ T cells sorted from blood, taken in a trial of the OX40 agonist ivuxolimab. The receptors were gathered from an adult with an advanced solid tumor such as melanoma, head and neck, liver or kidney cancer. CDR3s include the opening cysteine and the closing phenylalanine or tryptophan. The D gene is left open where the match is weak. A row's size may be missing; if present it is once, few, many or a size class.

v_gene	abundance	j_gene	d_gene	CDR3nt	CDR3aa
TRBV4-1	.	TRBJ1-1	.	TGCGCCAGCAGCCAGCAGGGCACTGAAGCTTTCTTT	CASSQQGTEAFF
TRBV15	.	TRBJ2-7	.	TGTGCCACCAGCAGGGTCGGAGACAGCCTGGTGAAGCAGTACTTC	CATSRVGDSLVKQYF
TRBV6-1	.	TRBJ2-7	.	TGTGCCACTCCTTTAAGTAACAGCTACGAGCAGTACTTC	CATPLSNSYEQYF
TRBV27	once	TRBJ1-2	.	TGTGCCAGCAGTCTCAGTTTCGGGGGGGCGGGCTACACCTTC	CASSLSFGGAGYTF
TRBV9	few	TRBJ2-2	.	TGTGCCAGCAGCGTAGCTACCGGTTCCGGGGAGCTGTTTTTT	CASSVATGSGELFF
TRBV11-2	.	TRBJ2-5	.	TGTGCCAGCAGCCATCCCGGGACCCAAGAGACCCAGTACTTC	CASSHPGTQETQYF
TRBV15	.	TRBJ2-7	TRBD1	TGTGCCACCAGCATCTCAAGGGACAGTTCCTACGAGCAGTACTTC	CATSISRDSSYEQYF
TRBV4-2	once	TRBJ2-1	TRBD2	TGTGCCAGCAGCCAAGAGGGCGGGGGCTACAATGAGCAGTTCTTC	CASSQEGGGYNEQFF
TRBV7-3	.	TRBJ2-2	.	TGTGCCAGCAGCCCTAACACCGGGGAGCTGTTTTTT	CASSPNTGELFF
TRBV7-9	.	TRBJ2-7	.	TGTGCCAGCAGCCTCGACCTGCGAAAAGAGCAGTACTTC	CASSLDLRKEQYF
TRBV5-1	.	TRBJ1-2	.	TGCGCCAGCTCGATTCGGGGCTCGTATGGCTACACCTTC	CASSIRGSYGYTF
TRBV28	.	TRBJ1-5	.	TGTGCCAGCAGCTTCCCTCAGCCCCAGCATTTT	CASSFPQPQHF
TRBV2	.	TRBJ1-4	.	TGTGCCAGCAGTGACGACCTGGTGCGAAAACTGTTTTTT	CASSDDLVRKLFF
TRBV7-9	.	TRBJ1-2	TRBD1	TGTGCCAGCAGCTTAGTCGACAGGGACTATGGCTACACCTTC	CASSLVDRDYGYTF
TRBV9	.	TRBJ2-7	.	TGTGCCAGCAGCGTGGATACCGGGACCGGCTGTGAGCAGTACTTC	CASSVDTGTGCEQYF
TRBV7-6	.	TRBJ1-4	.	TGTGCCAGCAGCCCTCCCAGGAAAGGTGAAAAACTGTTTTTT	CASSPPRKGEKLFF
TRBV27	.	TRBJ2-3	.	TGTGCCAGCAGTTTATCGCGGGACACAGATACGCAGTATTTT	CASSLSRDTDTQYF
TRBV2	.	TRBJ2-7	TRBD2	TGTGCCAGCCGGACTAGCGCGGGCTACGAGCAGTACTTC	CASRTSAGYEQYF
TRBV4-2	.	TRBJ2-7	.	TGTGCCAGCAGCATTGGGGTCGAGCAGTACTTC	CASSIGVEQYF
TRBV4-3	.	TRBJ1-5	TRBD1	TGCGCCAGCAGCCAGAGACAGGGTAGCCAGCCCCAGCATTTT	CASSQRQGSQPQHF
TRBV5-6	.	TRBJ1-1	TRBD1	TGTGCCAGCAGCTTTGTAGGGACAGGGGATGGAACTGAAGCTTTCTTT	CASSFVGTGDGTEAFF
TRBV20-1	once	TRBJ1-2	.	TGCAGTGCCGTTACAGGGTCTGGCTACACCTTC	CSAVTGSGYTF